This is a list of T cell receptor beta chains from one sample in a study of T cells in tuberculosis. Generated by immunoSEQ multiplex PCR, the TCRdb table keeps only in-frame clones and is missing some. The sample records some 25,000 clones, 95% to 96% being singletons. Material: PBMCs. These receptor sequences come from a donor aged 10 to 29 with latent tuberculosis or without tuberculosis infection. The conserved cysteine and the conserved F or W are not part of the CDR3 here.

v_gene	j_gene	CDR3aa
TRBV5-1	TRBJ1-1	ASSPLIAGQEAF
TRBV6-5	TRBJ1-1	ASANGYTEAF
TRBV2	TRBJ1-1	ASSEQAEAF
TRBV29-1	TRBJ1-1	SVNGGENTEAF
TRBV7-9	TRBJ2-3	ASSVLPLAGGTDTQY
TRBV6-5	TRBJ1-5	ASSRENNQPQH
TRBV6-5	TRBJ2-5	AAAGAMGTQY
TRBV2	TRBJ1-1	ASSVTRGDTEAF
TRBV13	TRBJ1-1	ASSLGGANTEAF
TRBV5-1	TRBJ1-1	ASSRDIEGTEAF
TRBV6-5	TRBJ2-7	ASSYSYEGGYEQY
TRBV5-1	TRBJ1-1	ASGVTGGGTEAF
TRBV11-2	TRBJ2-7	ASSLAGTSGGTYEQY
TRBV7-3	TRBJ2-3	ASSPTRMRDTQY
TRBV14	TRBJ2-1	ASSQVHFYEQF